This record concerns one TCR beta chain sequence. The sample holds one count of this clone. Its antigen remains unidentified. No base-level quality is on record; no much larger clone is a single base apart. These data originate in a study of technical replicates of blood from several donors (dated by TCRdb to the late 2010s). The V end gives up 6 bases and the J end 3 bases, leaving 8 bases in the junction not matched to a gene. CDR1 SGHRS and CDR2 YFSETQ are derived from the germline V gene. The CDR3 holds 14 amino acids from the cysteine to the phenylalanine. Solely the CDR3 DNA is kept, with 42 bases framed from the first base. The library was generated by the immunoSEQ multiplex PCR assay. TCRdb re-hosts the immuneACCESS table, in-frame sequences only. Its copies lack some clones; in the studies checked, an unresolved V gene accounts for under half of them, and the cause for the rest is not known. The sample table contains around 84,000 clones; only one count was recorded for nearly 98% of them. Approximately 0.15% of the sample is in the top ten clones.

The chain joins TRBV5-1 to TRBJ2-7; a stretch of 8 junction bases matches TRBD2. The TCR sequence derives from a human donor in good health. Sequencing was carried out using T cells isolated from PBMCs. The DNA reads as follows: TGCGCCAGCACCCCGGGGGGGGCTTACTACGAGCAGTACTTC. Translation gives CASTPGGAYYEQYF.